Each of the 17 T cell receptor beta chains below was sequenced from the same sample in a study of cytomegalovirus exposure and HLA in healthy donors. TCRdb keeps only in-frame clones here, not all; method: immunoSEQ multiplex PCR. This sample has about 140,000 clones, with about 90% found just once. The specimen sequenced was PBMCs. These receptors came from a young man in good health and CMV-seronegative.

The chain recombines TRBV9 with TRBJ1-2, with a tentative D call TRBD1 (6 bases). CDR3 length: 16 residues. CDR1 is SGDLS, CDR2 YYNGEE, per germline. V was clipped by 4 bases and J by 1 base, with 17 bases between them. For the CDR3, the DNA is TGTGCCAGCAGCCCCGAGGGGGGGCCACTTAACTATGGCTACACCTTC. Amino acids: CASSPEGGPLNYGYTF.

The CDR3: CASSFSYNEQFF. CDR3 sequence (DNA): TGTGCCAGCAGCTTTAGTTACAATGAGCAGTTCTTC. The rearrangement joins TRBV11-2 to TRBJ2-1; D is unresolved. The CDR3 contains 12 residues. Germline CDR1 SGHAT, CDR2 FQNNGV. The V and J ends lost 3 bases and 4 bases respectively, with 4 bases between them.

The rearrangement uses TRBV14 and TRBJ2-2; 10 positions agree with TRBD1. Germline loops: CDR1 SGHDN, CDR2 FVKESK. The ends lost 4 bases at V and 5 bases at J; junction bases unmatched: 7. This CDR3 has 16 amino acids. The CDR3 DNA reads as TGTGCCAGCAGCCCCCGGACAGGGGGTGGGACCGGGGAGCTGTTTTTT. It translates to CASSPRTGGGTGELFF.

Here the CDR3 DNA reads TGTGCCAGCAGCCCGGAAGGCGGGGGGGCGACAGATACGCAGTATTTT. Its translation is CASSPEGGGATDTQYF. The chain combines TRBV7-7 with TRBJ2-3, with TRBD2 matching 9 bases. Germline CDR1 is SSHAT and CDR2 is FNYEAQ (reference sequence). The ends lost 5 bases at V and 3 bases at J; junction bases unmatched: 9. This CDR3 comprises 16 residues.

This clone was detected a few times. V and J are TRBV5-5 and TRBJ2-6; possible D gene TRBD1, 5 bases. Germline V CDR1 and CDR2: SGHKS, YYEKEE (reference sequence). Trimming took off 2 bases at V and 3 bases at J, with 6 bases between the two ends. The CDR3 spans 14 residues. The CDR3 bases are TGTGCCAGCAGCTTCAGGGTTGGGGCCAACGTCCTGACTTTC. Translated: CASSFRVGANVLTF.

The chain is built from TRBV7-8 and TRBJ1-5; D not certain. This CDR3 is built from 13 residues. Per the germline V gene, CDR1 is SGHVS and CDR2 is FQNEAQ. Trimming left V 2 bases short and J 2 bases short, with 4 bases between. CDR3 sequence (DNA): TGTGCCAGCAGCTTATATGGCAATCAGCCCCAGCATTTT. This translates into CASSLYGNQPQHF. Drawing the rest from reference TRBV7-8 and TRBJ1-5, the complete variable domain is GAGVSQSPRYKVAKRGQDVALRCDPISGHVSLFWYQQALGQGPEFLTYFQNEAQLDKSGLPSDRFFAERPEGSVSTLKIQRTQQEDSAVYLCASSLYGNQPQHFGDGTRLSIL.

The chain uses TRBV19 and TRBJ1-3; the D gene is possibly TRBD1 (6 bases). Trimming shortened V by 10 bases and J by 3 bases, and 28 bases separated the two germline ends. This CDR3 has 18 amino acids. Germline V gene sequence: CDR1 LNHDA, CDR2 SQIVND (reference sequence). CDR3 loop: CATTPGIQGMRFGNTIYF. The CDR3 DNA is TGTGCCACCACGCCAGGGATACAGGGAATGAGGTTTGGAAACACCATATATTTT. The full variable domain, rest sourced from reference TRBV19 and TRBJ1-3, is DGGITQSPKYLFRKEGQNVTLSCEQNLNHDAMYWYRQDPGQGLRLIYYSQIVNDFQKGDIAEGYSVSREKKESFPLTVTSAQKNPTAFYLCATTPGIQGMRFGNTIYFGEGSWLTVV.

The V call is TRBV18, the J call TRBJ1-4; no clear D gene. The germline V gene has CDR1 KGHSH and CDR2 LQKENI. The CDR3 runs to 13 residues. V lost 4 bases to trimming and J lost 8 bases, with 11 bases between them. The DNA of the CDR3 is TGTGCCAGCTCACGTGGGGAGGAGGAAAAACTGTTTTTT. Its translation is CASSRGEEEKLFF. Filled out from reference TRBV18 and TRBJ1-4, the complete variable domain reads NAGVMQNPRHLVRRRGQEARLRCSPMKGHSHVYWYRQLPEEGLKFMVYLQKENIIDESGMPKERFSAEFPKEGPSILRIQQVVRGDSAAYFCASSRGEEEKLFFGSGTQLSVL.

This clone was picked up one time. This chain connects TRBV25-1 to TRBJ1-2; 8 bases line up with TRBD1. Germline V gene data show CDR1 as MGHDK and CDR2 as SYGVNS. Trimming at V came to 3 bases and at J to 2 bases, leaving 5 bases not matched to a gene. The CDR3 has 15 residues. CDR3 residues: CASSDSRGLNYGYTF. CDR3 in DNA: TGTGCCAGCAGTGATTCCAGGGGGCTGAACTATGGCTACACCTTC.

This clone has a handful of counts. V gene TRBV2 combines with J gene TRBJ1-2; no clear D gene. The CDR3 sequence is 12 residues long. V was trimmed by 2 bases and J by 8 bases, leaving 9 bases between them. In germline, CDR1 is SNHLY, CDR2 FYNNEI. The CDR3 is CASSELDRGYTF. The DNA for the CDR3 is TGTGCCAGCAGTGAATTAGATCGGGGCTACACCTTC.

This chain's CDR3 is CASSQDWTGSSYNEQFF. DNA for the CDR3: TGCGCCAGCAGCCAAGATTGGACAGGTTCATCCTACAATGAGCAGTTCTTC. The V gene is TRBV4-1, the J gene TRBJ2-1; 7 bases agree with TRBD1. Per the germline V gene, CDR1 is MGHRA and CDR2 is YSYEKL. The CDR3 has 17 residues. J lost 1 base, V lost 0 bases, and 6 bases had no gene match.

This clone was detected once. This chain connects TRBV6-6 to TRBJ1-5, with D maybe TRBD1 (5 bases). Between the trimmed V and J ends, which lost 2 bases and 4 bases, there was a span of 12 bases. CDR1 is MNHNY and CDR2 is SVGAGI in the germline V gene (reference sequence). The CDR3 covers 15 residues. CDR3 bases: TGTGCCAGCAGTTACGGGGACGGGGGTAATCAGCCCCAGCATTTT. Its protein is CASSYGDGGNQPQHF.

The rearrangement joins TRBV25-1 to TRBJ2-7, with TRBD1 identical over 9 bases. Germline lookup yields CDR1 MGHDK and CDR2 SYGVNS. The CDR3 runs to 14 residues. Trimming removed 3 bases from V and 3 bases from J; junction bases left unmatched: 3. CDR3 sequence: CASSDYRGHYEQYF. CDR3 DNA: TGTGCCAGCAGTGATTACAGGGGGCACTACGAGCAGTACTTC.

The chain employs TRBV5-6 and TRBJ2-7; TRBD2 agrees at 7 bases. The CDR3 contains 18 residues. CDR1 and CDR2 from the germline V gene are SGHDT and YYEEEE. V was clipped by 4 bases and J by 7 bases; unmatched bases: 23. The CDR3 is CASSHGGPRGDSLGEQYF. The CDR3 DNA reads as TGTGCCAGCAGCCATGGCGGGCCTCGGGGGGACTCCCTCGGGGAGCAGTACTTC.

This rearrangement joins TRBV7-6 to TRBJ2-1; TRBD2 aligns across 7 bases. Germline V lookup: CDR1 SGHVS, CDR2 FNYEAQ. J was trimmed by 9 bases and V by 1 base; bases with no gene match: 3. The CDR3 spans 13 residues. DNA for the CDR3: TGTGCCAGCAGCTTAGAAAGCGGGATTGAGCAGTTCTTC. Protein sequence: CASSLESGIEQFF.

The CDR3 protein is CASSPRGLAYGYTF. The CDR3 coding sequence is TGCGCCAGCAGCCCCAGAGGGTTGGCCTATGGCTACACCTTC. V is TRBV5-1 and J is TRBJ1-2, with no clear D. CDR1 and CDR2 from the germline V gene are SGHRS and YFSETQ. This CDR3 region has 14 residues. V gave up 4 bases and J gave up 4 bases, with 14 bases separating them.

This clone was observed a few times. The chain recombines TRBV7-9 with TRBJ2-2; TRBD1 might be the D (5 bases). CDR3 size: 14 residues. V was clipped by 5 bases and J by 1 base, with 8 bases between them. CDR1 and CDR2 from the germline V gene are SEHNR and FQNEAQ (reference sequence). The CDR3 DNA sequence: TGTGCCAGCAGCCCACAGGTGAACACCGGGGAGCTGTTTTTT. Protein product: CASSPQVNTGELFF.